This TCR beta chain was retrieved from a study of T cells in Graves' hyperthyroidism and ophthalmopathy. Study findings and constraints: In validation, the model predicted ophthalmopathy. These predictions came a median about 6.5 months before onset.

First hyperthyroidism diagnosis is when the blood sample was obtained, before any ophthalmopathy symptoms. There were TCR beta CDR3 regions amplified from RNA transcripts. With the HTBI primer set, the TCR CDR3 went through a first round of RT-PCR. TCRdb re-called the multiplex PCR reads through MiXCR, storing one row per CDR3 protein. The data show roughly 250,000 distinct CDR3 sequences, less than 15% seen once. About this clonotype: Its specificity is not known.

The ends were cut back, 6 bases at V and 2 bases at J, with 13 bases in the middle. Per germline, CDR1 MRHNA and CDR2 SNTAGT. The CDR3 covers 14 residues. The sequence was obtained from a woman aged 40 to 49 with Graves' hyperthyroidism that later progressed to Graves' ophthalmopathy. Sequenced: blood. The genes are TRBV6-4 and TRBJ1-1; perhaps TRBD1 as D (6 bases). The CDR3 loop reads CASRMKQGNTEAFF. DNA of the CDR3: TGTGCCAGCAGAATGAAACAGGGAAACACTGAAGCTTTCTTT.